The source of this T cell receptor beta chain is a study of CD8 T cells in Susac syndrome. RNA was extracted with the RNeasy kit, and a quantity of roughly 0.45 to 1 ug was reverse transcribed using random hexamers. TCRdb analysed the immunoSEQ multiplex PCR reads with MiXCR anew, one entry per CDR3 protein. Among about 180,000 distinct CDR3 sequences listed, approximately 94% were seen once. Unmatched junction bases numbered 7, after V lost 6 bases and J lost 5 bases. This CDR3 has 14 residues. This receptor was identified in a human donor with Susac syndrome. V and J are TRBV12-3 or TRBV12-4 and TRBJ2-5; 9 bases are shared with TRBD1. Sequencing was done on a sample of CD4+ T cells from PBMCs. CDR3 protein: CASSPWDRAETQYF. The CDR3 nucleotides are TGTGCCAGCAGCCCTTGGGACAGGGCTGAGACCCAGTACTTC.